This TCR beta chain was retrieved from a study of CD8 T cells in ankylosing spondylitis. Each TCR beta library was made by quantitative 5'-RACE that incorporated molecular barcodes. TCRdb re-derived calls from the 5' RACE reads in MiXCR, one entry per CDR3 protein. The data contain approximately 100,000 distinct CDR3 sequences, under 30% of them singletons. Whole-study results and caveats: Eight highly homologous variants made up a TCR beta motif, and this motif appeared characteristic of ankylosing spondylitis blood. The study looked at matched synovial fluid samples from ankylosing spondylitis patients. Disease-linked clones were reported to be significantly enriched there.

CDR1 is SGHRS and CDR2 is YFSETQ in the germline V gene. This CDR3 has 16 amino acids. V lost 1 base, J lost 0 bases, and 12 bases lay in between. This clonotype occurred once. Its antigen is not known. The receptor was isolated from a male donor with ankylosing spondylitis. This sequence joins TRBV5-1 and TRBJ2-3, with D tentatively TRBD1 (6 bases). Sequencing was performed on synovial fluid, either unsorted or a sorted T cell fraction (not recorded which). The CDR3 spells CASSLLWTASTDTQYF. CDR3 coding DNA: TGCGCCAGCAGCTTGTTGTGGACAGCTAGCACAGATACGCAGTATTTT. The full variable domain, with the rest looked up from reference TRBV5-1 and TRBJ2-3, is KAGVTQTPRYLIKTRGQQVTLSCSPISGHRSVSWYQQTPGQGLQFLFEYFSETQRNKGNFPGRFSGRQFSNSRSEMNVSTLELGDSALYLCASSLLWTASTDTQYFGPGTRLTVL.